The 14 T cell receptor beta chains below were found in one sample sequenced in a study of human T cells and chemical hapten exposure. Each CDR3 protein gets one entry after TCRdb re-called the 5' RACE reads with MiXCR. The table has over 70,000 distinct CDR3 sequences, about 16% seen once. Total RNA was extracted from unfractionated whole blood. The source of these receptors is a female donor in good health.

This clonotype has a handful of counts. This sequence joins TRBV7-9 and TRBJ2-1; D is unresolved. Germline values: CDR1 SEHNR, CDR2 FQNEAQ (reference sequence). V lost 7 bases and J lost 8, with 24 bases in between. There are 16 residues in the CDR3. In DNA form, the CDR3 reads TGTGCCAGCACCCGACTTCACGCCAGCAAGGGCCATGAGCAGTTCTTC. It translates to CASTRLHASKGHEQFF.

The V call is TRBV2, the J call TRBJ2-5; a weak D match, TRBD1 (6 bases). This CDR3 region has 17 residues. V shed 7 bases and J shed 0 bases, with 21 bases lying between them. Germline-derived CDR1 and CDR2 are SNHLY and FYNNEI. In DNA form, the CDR3 reads TGTGCCAGCACCCCTATTAAGGGGTGGGGGCACCAAGAGACCCAGTACTTC. Encoded protein: CASTPIKGWGHQETQYF. The variable domain in full, completed from reference TRBV2 and TRBJ2-5, reads EPEVTQTPSHQVTQMGQEVILRCVPISNHLYFYWYRQILGQKVEFLVSFYNNEISEKSEIFDDQFSVERPDGSNFTLKIRSTKLEDSAMYFCASTPIKGWGHQETQYFGPGTRLLVL.

This clonotype was seen a handful of times. V gene TRBV20-1 combines with J gene TRBJ2-7; 9 nucleotides line up with TRBD2. V dropped 5 bases and J dropped 4; count of bases not matched to a gene: 15. The CDR3 spans 16 residues. From germline, CDR1 is DFQATT and CDR2 SNEGSKA (reference sequence). In DNA, the CDR3 is TGCAGTGCTCGTCCGGTGGGGACTAGCTCGATGTACGAGCAGTACTTC. It is translated as CSARPVGTSSMYEQYF.

The table lists this clonotype with a few counts. This chain links TRBV9 with TRBJ1-2, with 7 bases identical to TRBD1. The CDR3 length is 14 residues. CDR1 is SGDLS, CDR2 YYNGEE, per germline. V lost 0 bases, J lost 8 bases, and 7 bases stayed unmatched. CDR3 nucleotide sequence: TGTGCCAGCAGCGTAGGGACAGGAGTCGGGGGCTACACCTTC. It encodes CASSVGTGVGGYTF.

As regards this clonotype: Germline is not matched at one junction end, which may reflect a read error. The chain combines TRBV10-3 with TRBJ2-5; 10 positions match TRBD2. Germline V gives CDR1 ENHRY, CDR2 SYGVKD. This CDR3 has 14 amino acids. Here the CDR3 reads CAIRSSGGQETQYF. As DNA, the CDR3 is TGTGCAATCAGGTCTAGCGGGGGCCAAGAGACCCAGTACTTC.

This sequence joins TRBV5-4 and TRBJ1-1; D is possibly TRBD1 (5 bases). This CDR3 contains 15 residues. Per germline, CDR1 SGHNT and CDR2 YYREEE (reference sequence). V was trimmed by 4 bases and J by 0 bases, leaving 13 bases between them. The DNA of the CDR3 is TGTGCCAGCAGCACGGACAAGATCATGAACACTGAAGCTTTCTTT. The encoded protein is CASSTDKIMNTEAFF.

The chain couples TRBV7-9 to TRBJ1-3; D may be TRBD1 (6 bases). Trimming cost V 5 bases and J 0 bases, with 14 bases left between them. This CDR3 has 16 amino acids. Germline V gene sequence: CDR1 SEHNR, CDR2 FQNEAQ (reference sequence). CDR3 sequence reads: CASSLQGAYSGNTIYF. The CDR3 DNA sequence: TGTGCCAGCAGCCTACAGGGAGCCTACTCTGGAAACACCATATATTTT.

This clonotype showed up just a few times. V usage is TRBV6-1 and J usage is TRBJ1-1; D unresolved. Germline V lookup: CDR1 MNHNS, CDR2 SASEGT. This CDR3 is built from 15 residues. Trimming stripped 2 bases from V and 4 bases from J, with 14 bases between. CDR3 protein: CASSEYFASPTEAFF. For the CDR3, the DNA is TGTGCCAGCAGTGAATATTTCGCGTCACCCACTGAAGCTTTCTTT.

The CDR3 region has the DNA TGCGCCAGCAGCCCACGACAGGGGAGCTCCTACGAGCAGTACTTC. The encoded protein is CASSPRQGSSYEQYF. The rearrangement joins TRBV5-1 to TRBJ2-7, with TRBD1 matching over 8 bases. Germline V CDR1 and CDR2: SGHRS, YFSETQ. The CDR3 consists of 15 residues. V was clipped by 4 bases and J by 0 bases; unmatched bases: 6.

This clonotype was seen at least ten times. V and J are TRBV4-3 and TRBJ2-1; perhaps TRBD1 as D (5 bases). The V gene lost 0 bases and the J gene lost 0 bases, with 12 bases spanning the gap. Germline CDR1 is LGHNA and CDR2 is YSLEER. CDR3 size: 17 residues. DNA for the CDR3: TGCGCCAGCAGCCAAGACAGGTCCGACAGCTCCTACAATGAGCAGTTCTTC. This codes for CASSQDRSDSSYNEQFF.

This clonotype was recorded at least ten times. The chain recombines TRBV12-3 or TRBV12-4 with TRBJ1-1; D possibly corresponds to TRBD1 (5 bases). The CDR3 extends over 14 amino acids. The V end lost 1 base, the J end lost 1 base, and 7 bases lay between the germline ends. CDR3 amino acids: CASSLGRGNTEAFF. CDR3 coding DNA: TGTGCCAGCAGTTTAGGTAGGGGGAACACTGAAGCTTTCTTT.

The gene calls are TRBV20-1 and TRBJ2-3; D uncertain. This CDR3 is 14 amino acids long. V was cut by 2 bases and J by 3 bases, with 12 bases left in between. CDR1 and CDR2 from the germline V gene are DFQATT and SNEGSKA (reference sequence). Here the CDR3 DNA reads TGCAGTGCTAGAAACAGCATGGGGACAGATACGCAGTATTTT. The encoded protein is CSARNSMGTDTQYF.

This clonotype was counted only a few times. The chain joins TRBV7-2 to TRBJ2-1; D is possibly TRBD2 (5 bases). The CDR3 runs to 15 residues. The V gene lost 5 bases and the J gene lost 7 bases, with 18 bases spanning the gap. Germline V gives CDR1 SGHTA, CDR2 FQGNSA. CDR3 DNA: TGTGCCAGCAGCACCGGCTTATCGGGGAATAATGAGCAGTTCTTC. This sequence encodes CASSTGLSGNNEQFF.

This clonotype was counted a few times. V is TRBV2 and J is TRBJ1-1; D is undetermined. With 8 bases removed from V and 0 bases from J, the gap between germline ends came to 10 bases. CDR3 length: 13 amino acids. Germline CDR1 and CDR2: SNHLY and FYNNEI. For the CDR3, the DNA is TGTGCCAGCGGCAAGATAATGAACACTGAAGCTTTCTTT. Amino acid sequence: CASGKIMNTEAFF.